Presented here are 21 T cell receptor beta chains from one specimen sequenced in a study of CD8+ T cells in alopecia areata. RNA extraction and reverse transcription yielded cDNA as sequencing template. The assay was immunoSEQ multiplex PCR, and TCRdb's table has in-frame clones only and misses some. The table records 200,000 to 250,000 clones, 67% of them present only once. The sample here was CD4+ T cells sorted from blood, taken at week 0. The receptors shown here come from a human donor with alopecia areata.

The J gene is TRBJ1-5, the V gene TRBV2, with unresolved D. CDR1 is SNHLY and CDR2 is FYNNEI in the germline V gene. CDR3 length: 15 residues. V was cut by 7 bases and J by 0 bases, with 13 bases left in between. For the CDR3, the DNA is TGTGCCAGCACCAGGACGGAAGATAGCAATCAGCCCCAGCATTTT. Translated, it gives CASTRTEDSNQPQHF.

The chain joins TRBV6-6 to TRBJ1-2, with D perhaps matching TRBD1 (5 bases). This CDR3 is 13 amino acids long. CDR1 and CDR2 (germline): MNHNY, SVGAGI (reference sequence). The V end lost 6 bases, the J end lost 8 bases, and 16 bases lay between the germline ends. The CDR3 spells CASSQSGQEGYTF. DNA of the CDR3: TGTGCCAGCAGCCAGTCCGGACAAGAAGGCTACACCTTC.

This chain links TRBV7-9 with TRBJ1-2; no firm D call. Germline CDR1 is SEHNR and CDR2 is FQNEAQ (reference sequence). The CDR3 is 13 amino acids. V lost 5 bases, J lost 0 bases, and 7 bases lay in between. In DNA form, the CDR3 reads TGTGCCAGCAGCACCCGACCTAACTATGGCTACACCTTC. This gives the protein CASSTRPNYGYTF.

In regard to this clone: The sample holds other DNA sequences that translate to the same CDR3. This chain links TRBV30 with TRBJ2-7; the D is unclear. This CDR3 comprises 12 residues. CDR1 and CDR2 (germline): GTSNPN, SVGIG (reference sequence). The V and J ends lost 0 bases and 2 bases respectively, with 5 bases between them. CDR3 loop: CAWSVGTYEQYF. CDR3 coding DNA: TGTGCCTGGAGTGTGGGCACCTACGAGCAGTACTTC.

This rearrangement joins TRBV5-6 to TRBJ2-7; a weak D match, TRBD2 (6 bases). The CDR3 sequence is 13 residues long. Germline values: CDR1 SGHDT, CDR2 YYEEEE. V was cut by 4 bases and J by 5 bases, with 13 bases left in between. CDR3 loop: CASSPGLRDEQYF. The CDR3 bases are TGTGCCAGCAGCCCTGGACTACGGGACGAGCAGTACTTC.

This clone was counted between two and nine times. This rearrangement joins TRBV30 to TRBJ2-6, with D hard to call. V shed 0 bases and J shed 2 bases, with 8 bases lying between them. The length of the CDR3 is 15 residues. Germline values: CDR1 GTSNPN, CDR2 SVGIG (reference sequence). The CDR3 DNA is TGTGCCTGGAGTGTATGGCCGGCTGGGGCCAACGTCCTGACTTTC. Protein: CAWSVWPAGANVLTF. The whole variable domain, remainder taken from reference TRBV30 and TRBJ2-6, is SQTIHQWPATLVQPVGSPLSLECTVEGTSNPNLYWYRQAAGRGLQLLFYSVGIGQISSEVPQNLSASRPQDRQFILSSKKLLLSDSGFYLCAWSVWPAGANVLTFGAGSRLTVL.

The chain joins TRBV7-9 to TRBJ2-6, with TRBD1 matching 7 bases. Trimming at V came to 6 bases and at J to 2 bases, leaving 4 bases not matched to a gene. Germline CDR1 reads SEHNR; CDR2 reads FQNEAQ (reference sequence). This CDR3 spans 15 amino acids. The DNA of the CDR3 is TGTGCCAGCAGGCGAGACAGGGCTGGGGCCAACGTCCTGACTTTC. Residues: CASRRDRAGANVLTF.

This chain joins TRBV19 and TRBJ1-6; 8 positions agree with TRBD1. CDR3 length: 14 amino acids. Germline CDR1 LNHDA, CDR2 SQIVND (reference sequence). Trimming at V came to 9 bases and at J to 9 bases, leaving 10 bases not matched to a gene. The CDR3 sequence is CASRIGTGPSPLHF. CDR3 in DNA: TGTGCCAGCCGGATCGGGACAGGACCTTCACCCCTCCACTTT.

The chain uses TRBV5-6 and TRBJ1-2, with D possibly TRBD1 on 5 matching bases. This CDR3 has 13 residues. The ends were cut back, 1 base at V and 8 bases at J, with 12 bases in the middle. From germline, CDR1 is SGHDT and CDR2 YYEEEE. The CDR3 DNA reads TGTGCCAGCAGCTTGCCCAGGGCGGCGGGCTACACCTTC. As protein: CASSLPRAAGYTF.

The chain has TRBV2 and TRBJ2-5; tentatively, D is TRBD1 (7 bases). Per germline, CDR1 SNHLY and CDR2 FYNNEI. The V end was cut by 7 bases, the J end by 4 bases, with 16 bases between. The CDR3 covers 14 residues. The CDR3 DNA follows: TGTGCCAGCAAGGAGGGCAGGGGGTCAGAGACCCAGTACTTC. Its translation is CASKEGRGSETQYF.

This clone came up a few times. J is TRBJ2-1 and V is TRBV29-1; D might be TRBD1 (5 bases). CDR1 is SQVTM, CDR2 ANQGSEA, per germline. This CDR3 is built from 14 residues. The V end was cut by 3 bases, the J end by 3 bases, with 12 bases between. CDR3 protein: CSVEVGRVYNEQFF. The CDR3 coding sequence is TGCAGCGTTGAGGTCGGCAGGGTCTACAATGAGCAGTTCTTC.

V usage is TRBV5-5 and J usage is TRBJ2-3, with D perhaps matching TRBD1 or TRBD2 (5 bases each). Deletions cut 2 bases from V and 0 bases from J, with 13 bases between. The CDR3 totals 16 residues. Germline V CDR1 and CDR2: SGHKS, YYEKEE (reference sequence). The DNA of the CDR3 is TGTGCCAGCAGCTTAACCGGGACGGCTAGCACAGATACGCAGTATTTT. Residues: CASSLTGTASTDTQYF.

The CDR3 loop reads CASRDRSSTDTQYF. In DNA form, the CDR3 reads TGTGCCAGTAGAGACAGATCTAGCACAGATACGCAGTATTTT. The chain recombines TRBV19 with TRBJ2-3, with D possibly TRBD1 on 5 matching bases. The CDR3 consists of 14 residues. From germline, CDR1 is LNHDA and CDR2 SQIVND (reference sequence). V was shortened by 6 bases and J by 0 bases, with 10 bases between the two germline ends.

The CDR3 DNA is TGTGCCAGCAGCCAAGACGGGTTAGGCTACACCTTC. Translated, it gives CASSQDGLGYTF. The chain is built from TRBV14 and TRBJ1-2; D ambiguous. The V gene's germline CDR1 is SGHDN and CDR2 FVKESK. This CDR3 comprises 12 residues. V lost 0 bases to trimming and J lost 8 bases, with 7 bases between them.

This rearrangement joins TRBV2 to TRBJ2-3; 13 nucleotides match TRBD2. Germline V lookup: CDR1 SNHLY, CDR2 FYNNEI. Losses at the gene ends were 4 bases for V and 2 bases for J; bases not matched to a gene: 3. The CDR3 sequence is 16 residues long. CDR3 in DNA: TGTGCCAGCAGTGTGGGGACTAGCGGGGTCACAGATACGCAGTATTTT. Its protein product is CASSVGTSGVTDTQYF.

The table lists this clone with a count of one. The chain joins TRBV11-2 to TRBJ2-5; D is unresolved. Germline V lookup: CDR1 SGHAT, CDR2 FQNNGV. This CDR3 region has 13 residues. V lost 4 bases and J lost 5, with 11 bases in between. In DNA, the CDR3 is TGTGCCAGCAGCTCCGGAAGTTGGGAGACCCAGTACTTC. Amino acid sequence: CASSSGSWETQYF.

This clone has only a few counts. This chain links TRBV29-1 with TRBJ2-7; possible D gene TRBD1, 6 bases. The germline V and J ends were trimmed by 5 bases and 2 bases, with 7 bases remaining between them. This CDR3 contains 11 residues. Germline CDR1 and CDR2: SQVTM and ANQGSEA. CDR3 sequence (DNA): TGCAGCGTTACAGGGACCTACGAGCAGTACTTC. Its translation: CSVTGTYEQYF.

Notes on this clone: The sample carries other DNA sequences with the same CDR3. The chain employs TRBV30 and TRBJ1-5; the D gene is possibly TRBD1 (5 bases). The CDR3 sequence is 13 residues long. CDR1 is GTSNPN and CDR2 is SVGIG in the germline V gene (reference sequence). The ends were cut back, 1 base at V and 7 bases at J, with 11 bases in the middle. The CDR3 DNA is TGTGCCTGGAGTGCCGCGGGGGACCAGCCCCAGCATTTT. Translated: CAWSAAGDQPQHF.

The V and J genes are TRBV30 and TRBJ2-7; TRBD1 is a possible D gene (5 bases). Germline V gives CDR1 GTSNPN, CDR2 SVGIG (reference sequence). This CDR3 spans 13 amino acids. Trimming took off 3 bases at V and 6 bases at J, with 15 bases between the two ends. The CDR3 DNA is TGTGCCTGGAGCCTAAGGTCAGGGTCCGAGCAGTACTTC. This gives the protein CAWSLRSGSEQYF.

CDR3 sequence (DNA): TGTGCCAGCAGCGACCGTCGGACCCCGACGCCCTACGAGCAGTACTTC. Amino acids: CASSDRRTPTPYEQYF. The V call is TRBV7-2, the J call TRBJ2-7, with no clear D. Germline CDR1 and CDR2: SGHTA and FQGNSA. This CDR3 spans 16 amino acids. V shed 5 bases and J shed 2 bases, with 19 bases lying between them.

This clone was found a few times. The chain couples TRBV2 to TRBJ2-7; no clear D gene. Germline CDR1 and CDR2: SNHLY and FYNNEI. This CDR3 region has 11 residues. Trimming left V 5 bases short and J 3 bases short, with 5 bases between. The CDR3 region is CASSPLYEQYF. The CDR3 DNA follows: TGTGCCAGCAGTCCTCTCTACGAGCAGTACTTC.